This TCR beta chain was found in a study of T cell changes during pregnancy in multiple sclerosis. Method: immunoSEQ multiplex PCR; TCRdb's copy keeps in-frame clones and lacks some. The table shows approximately 89,000 clones, with approximately 95% occurring only once. Trimming at V came to 6 bases and at J to 0 bases, leaving 4 bases not matched to a gene. CDR1 MGHDK and CDR2 SYGVNS come from the germline V gene. The CDR3 has 16 residues. The sequence came from a female donor in good health, enrolled as a control in a pregnancy study. This chain links TRBV25-1 with TRBJ2-2, with TRBD2 matching 10 bases. This specimen was peripheral blood, taken after pregnancy. CDR3 residues: CASSHSGRTNTGELFF. Written as DNA, the CDR3 is TGTGCCAGCAGCCATAGCGGGAGGACGAACACCGGGGAGCTGTTTTTT.